These T cell receptor beta chains were read from a single sample in a study of shared clonotypes between healthy human individuals. The assay was immunoSEQ multiplex PCR, and TCRdb's table has in-frame clones only and misses some. The sample has about 680,000 clones, roughly nine tenths seen once. Material for sequencing was naive CD8+ T cells sorted from blood. The receptors come from a man aged 25-40 years in good health. The CDR3 runs from the conserved cysteine through the conserved F or W. The order of the fields is V gene, J gene, clone size, D gene, CDR3 DNA, CDR3 protein. D genes are given only for firm matches. Rows give clone size only sometimes, using once, few, many, or a class for an expanded clone.

v_gene: TRBV13; j_gene: TRBJ2-7; abundance: .; d_gene: TRBD2; CDR3nt: TGTGCCAGCAGCTCTCGGACTAGCCCCTACGAGCAGTACTTC; CDR3aa: CASSSRTSPYEQYF
v_gene: TRBV18; j_gene: TRBJ1-1; abundance: .; d_gene: TRBD1; CDR3nt: TGTGCCAGCTCACCATCCGCCCGGATCAGGGGGCCCCCGGCTTTCTTT; CDR3aa: CASSPSARIRGPPAFF
v_gene: TRBV7-9; j_gene: TRBJ2-7; abundance: .; d_gene: TRBD1; CDR3nt: TGTGCCAGCAGTCCCGGGACAGGGGTAAGGGACGACTACGAGCAGTACTTC; CDR3aa: CASSPGTGVRDDYEQYF
v_gene: TRBV6-4; j_gene: TRBJ2-1; abundance: .; d_gene: TRBD2; CDR3nt: TGTGCCAGCAGTGAGAGGTTAGCGGGACACAATGAGCAGTTCTTC; CDR3aa: CASSERLAGHNEQFF
v_gene: TRBV28; j_gene: TRBJ2-3; abundance: .; d_gene: .; CDR3nt: TGTGCCAGCAGTTTCCCGGGAACTAGCACAGATACGCAGTATTTT; CDR3aa: CASSFPGTSTDTQYF
v_gene: TRBV7-6; j_gene: TRBJ1-1; abundance: .; d_gene: .; CDR3nt: TGTGCCAGCAGCTTCGGCGGCGAATCACCTGAAGCTTTCTTT; CDR3aa: CASSFGGESPEAFF
v_gene: TRBV7-9; j_gene: TRBJ1-2; abundance: once; d_gene: TRBD1; CDR3nt: TGTGCCAGCAGCCCCCGGGACAGGGGGAGGCGGAACTATGGCTACACCTTC; CDR3aa: CASSPRDRGRRNYGYTF
v_gene: TRBV5-8; j_gene: TRBJ2-3; abundance: .; d_gene: TRBD2; CDR3nt: TGTGCCAGCAGCTTGGGACTAGCGGGTTTATCATCTTCAGATACGCAGTATTTT; CDR3aa: CASSLGLAGLSSSDTQYF
v_gene: TRBV9; j_gene: TRBJ2-2; abundance: .; d_gene: .; CDR3nt: TGTGCCAACAGCGCTGACAGTTACACCGGGGAGCTGTTTTTT; CDR3aa: CANSADSYTGELFF
v_gene: TRBV28; j_gene: TRBJ1-5; abundance: .; d_gene: TRBD1; CDR3nt: TGTGCCAGCAGTTTACGAGGGACAGGGAATCAGCCCCAGCATTTT; CDR3aa: CASSLRGTGNQPQHF
v_gene: TRBV7-9; j_gene: TRBJ2-7; abundance: .; d_gene: .; CDR3nt: TGTGCCAGCAGCTTATCCCAAAACCCCTACGAGCAGTACTTC; CDR3aa: CASSLSQNPYEQYF
v_gene: TRBV18; j_gene: TRBJ2-1; abundance: once; d_gene: .; CDR3nt: TGTGCCAGCTCAACAGAAATATATGAGCAGTTCTTC; CDR3aa: CASSTEIYEQFF
v_gene: TRBV4-3; j_gene: TRBJ2-7; abundance: .; d_gene: .; CDR3nt: TGCGCCAGCAGCCAGACAGCGGGCCAATTCGAGCAGTACTTC; CDR3aa: CASSQTAGQFEQYF
v_gene: TRBV5-1; j_gene: TRBJ2-7; abundance: .; d_gene: TRBD1; CDR3nt: TGCGCCAGCAGCACCCTTCCCGGACAGGGAGCGTATAGGGAGCAGTACTTC; CDR3aa: CASSTLPGQGAYREQYF
v_gene: TRBV5-6; j_gene: TRBJ2-7; abundance: .; d_gene: .; CDR3nt: TGTGCCAGCAGCTTGACCGGGACGCCAGCCTACGAGCAGTACTTC; CDR3aa: CASSLTGTPAYEQYF
v_gene: TRBV9; j_gene: TRBJ1-1; abundance: .; d_gene: .; CDR3nt: TGTGCCAGCAGCTACCTCGGAGTTACTGAAGCTTTCTTT; CDR3aa: CASSYLGVTEAFF